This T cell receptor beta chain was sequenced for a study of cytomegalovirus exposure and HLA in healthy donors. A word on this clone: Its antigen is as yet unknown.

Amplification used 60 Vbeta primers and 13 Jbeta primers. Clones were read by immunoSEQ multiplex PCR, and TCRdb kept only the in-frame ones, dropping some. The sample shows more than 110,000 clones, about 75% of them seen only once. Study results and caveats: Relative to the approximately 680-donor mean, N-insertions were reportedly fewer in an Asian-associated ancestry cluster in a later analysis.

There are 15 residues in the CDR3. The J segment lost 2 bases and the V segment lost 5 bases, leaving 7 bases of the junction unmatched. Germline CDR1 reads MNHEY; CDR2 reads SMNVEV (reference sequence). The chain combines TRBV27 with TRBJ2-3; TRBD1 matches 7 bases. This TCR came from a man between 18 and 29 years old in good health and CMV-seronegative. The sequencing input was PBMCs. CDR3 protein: CASSRRDSPTDTQYF. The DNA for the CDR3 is TGTGCCAGCAGTCGCCGGGACAGCCCCACAGATACGCAGTATTTT.